Listed here are 11 T cell receptor beta chains from one sample, sequenced in a study of immune evolution from preneoplasia to lung adenocarcinoma. Produced via immunoSEQ multiplex PCR; TCRdb's table is partial and in-frame only. The table includes about 5,000 clones, roughly 80% detected once. The sample taken for sequencing was FFPE adjacent normal lung tissue. The receptors come from an older donor with lung adenocarcinoma.

The rearrangement joins TRBV11-2 to TRBJ2-1; 7 positions match TRBD1. Germline CDR1 reads SGHAT; CDR2 reads FQNNGV. The CDR3 runs to 15 residues. V lost 1 base and J lost 6; bases outside the gene matches: 6. In nucleotides, the CDR3 is TGTGCCAGCAGCTTAGTCCCAAGGGGGCCCAATGAGCAGTTCTTC. It yields the protein CASSLVPRGPNEQFF. The whole variable domain, filled in from reference TRBV11-2 and TRBJ2-1, reads EAGVAQSPRYKIIEKRQSVAFWCNPISGHATLYWYQQILGQGPKLLIQFQNNGVVDDSQLPKDRFSAERLKGVDSTLKIQPAKLEDSAVYLCASSLVPRGPNEQFFGPGTRLTVL.

The chain uses TRBV11-2 and TRBJ2-7; a weak D match, TRBD1 (5 bases). Trimming removed 1 base from V and 3 bases from J, with 10 bases in between. CDR3 length: 14 residues. Germline CDR1 reads SGHAT; CDR2 reads FQNNGV. CDR3 nucleotides: TGTGCCAGCAGCTTAGGTGGGGCCTTCTACGAGCAGTACTTC. Translation: CASSLGGAFYEQYF. Based on the CDR3 plus reference TRBV11-2 and TRBJ2-7, the full variable domain is EAGVAQSPRYKIIEKRQSVAFWCNPISGHATLYWYQQILGQGPKLLIQFQNNGVVDDSQLPKDRFSAERLKGVDSTLKIQPAKLEDSAVYLCASSLGGAFYEQYFGPGTRLTVT.

The chain has TRBV5-1 and TRBJ2-2; D unclear. CDR3 size: 13 residues. The V gene's germline CDR1 is SGHRS and CDR2 YFSETQ. V was trimmed by 3 bases and J by 7 bases, leaving 10 bases between them. CDR3 bases: TGCGCCAGCAGCTCTGACACAGTCGGGGAGCTGTTTTTT. Its translation is CASSSDTVGELFF. The variable domain in full, with the rest retrieved from reference TRBV5-1 and TRBJ2-2, is KAGVTQTPRYLIKTRGQQVTLSCSPISGHRSVSWYQQTPGQGLQFLFEYFSETQRNKGNFPGRFSGRQFSNSRSEMNVSTLELGDSALYLCASSSDTVGELFFGEGSRLTVL.

The J gene is TRBJ2-1, the V gene TRBV6-1; TRBD1 matches at 9 bases. Germline trimming cut 8 bases from V and 7 bases from J; bases unmatched to any gene: 12. CDR3 size: 15 residues. The V gene's germline CDR1 is MNHNS and CDR2 SASEGT. CDR3 coding DNA: TGTGCCAGCCACCCGGGACAGGGTCCACGGAATGAGCAGTTCTTC. Protein product: CASHPGQGPRNEQFF.

This clone was counted between two and nine times. The gene calls are TRBV2 and TRBJ1-5; weak D call: TRBD1 (5 bases). This CDR3 is built from 11 residues. Germline assignment: CDR1 SNHLY and CDR2 FYNNEI. The V gene lost 8 bases and the J gene lost 9 bases, with 11 bases spanning the gap. In DNA, the CDR3 is TGTGCCAGCGGTAGAGGGGCGCCCCAGCATTTT. It yields the protein CASGRGAPQHF.

The gene calls are TRBV10-3 and TRBJ2-5, with D unclear. The ends were cut back, 8 bases at V and 0 bases at J, with 10 bases in the middle. The length of the CDR3 is 13 residues. The germline V gene has CDR1 ENHRY and CDR2 SYGVKD. The chain's CDR3 is CAIEDEYQETQYF. The DNA of the CDR3 is TGTGCCATCGAGGACGAGTACCAAGAGACCCAGTACTTC.

The chain links TRBV11-2 to TRBJ2-1; 11 bases match TRBD2. CDR1 SGHAT and CDR2 FQNNGV come from the germline V gene. The CDR3 consists of 17 residues. V lost 5 bases and J lost 0; bases outside the gene matches: 6. CDR3 in DNA: TGTGCCAGCAGCGCGGGACTAGCGGATAGCTCCTACAATGAGCAGTTCTTC. This codes for CASSAGLADSSYNEQFF.

The V and J genes are TRBV5-1 and TRBJ2-1; TRBD1 aligns across 10 bases. The length of the CDR3 is 15 residues. Trimming at V came to 4 bases and at J to 9 bases, leaving 10 bases not matched to a gene. CDR1 SGHRS and CDR2 YFSETQ come from the germline V gene. The CDR3 spells CASSQGQGRISEQFF. The CDR3 nucleotides read TGCGCCAGCAGCCAGGGACAGGGGAGGATTAGTGAGCAGTTCTTC. The full variable domain, in which reference TRBV5-1 and TRBJ2-1 provide the parts outside the CDR3, is KAGVTQTPRYLIKTRGQQVTLSCSPISGHRSVSWYQQTPGQGLQFLFEYFSETQRNKGNFPGRFSGRQFSNSRSEMNVSTLELGDSALYLCASSQGQGRISEQFFGPGTRLTVL.

The chain joins TRBV6-5 to TRBJ2-1; 7 nucleotides agree with TRBD2. The V gene's germline CDR1 is MNHEY and CDR2 SVGAGI. The CDR3 runs 14 residues. J gave up 4 bases and V 6 bases, and 6 bases lay outside the gene matches. The CDR3 reads CASRLTGLYNEQFF. The DNA of the CDR3 is TGTGCCAGCAGGCTAACGGGACTATACAATGAGCAGTTCTTC.

In its sample, this clone was seen a few times. The chain couples TRBV7-2 to TRBJ2-3, with a tentative D call TRBD2 (6 bases). The CDR3 has 18 residues. Germline CDR1 SGHTA, CDR2 FQGNSA. V was clipped by 1 base and J by 5 bases, with 22 bases between them. The CDR3 DNA reads as TGTGCCAGCAGCTTAGAGTTCTGGGTAGCGGAGGGGATAGATACGCAGTATTTT. Amino acids: CASSLEFWVAEGIDTQYF. The full variable domain, completed using reference TRBV7-2 and TRBJ2-3, is GAGVSQSPSNKVTEKGKDVELRCDPISGHTALYWYRQSLGQGLEFLIYFQGNSAPDKSGLPSDRFSAERTGGSVSTLTIQRTQQEDSAVYLCASSLEFWVAEGIDTQYFGPGTRLTVL.

This chain joins TRBV2 and TRBJ1-1, with D tentatively TRBD1 (6 bases). The CDR3 totals 13 residues. Germline CDR1 and CDR2: SNHLY and FYNNEI. Trimming stripped 6 bases from V and 10 bases from J, with 18 bases between. CDR3 region: CASRMDSQGVAFF. Here the CDR3 DNA reads TGTGCCAGCAGAATGGACAGTCAAGGGGTAGCTTTCTTT.